A selection of T cell receptor beta chains follows, all from one sample in a study of technical replicates of blood from four donors. Profiling relied on immunoSEQ multiplex PCR, and the TCRdb table lists in-frame clones only, not all of them. The data contain tens of thousands of clones, roughly 94% of them singletons. The material sequenced was T cells isolated from PBMCs. These receptors originate from a human donor in good health. The CDR3 runs from the conserved cysteine through the conserved F or W. D genes are given only for firm matches. Where a row states a size, it is once, few, many or the class of an expanded clone; other rows omit it.

clone_size j_call v_call d_call cdr3_aa cdr3_nt
. TRBJ2-3 TRBV7-6 . CASSPLDTQYF TGTGCCAGCAGCCCCTTAGATACGCAGTATTTT
. TRBJ2-5 TRBV5-6 TRBD2 CASSARGGETQYF TGTGCCAGCAGCGCACGGGGGGGAGAGACCCAGTACTTC
. TRBJ2-3 TRBV2 . CASSRSVDTQYF TGTGCCAGCAGCCGGAGTGTCGATACGCAGTATTTT
. TRBJ1-2 TRBV2 . CASSEGRFGGYTF TGTGCCAGCAGTGAAGGGAGGTTTGGTGGCTACACCTTC
. TRBJ2-5 TRBV5-4 TRBD2 CASSFLAGGEETQYF TGTGCCAGCAGCTTTCTAGCGGGGGGAGAAGAGACCCAGTACTTC
. TRBJ2-1 TRBV4-1 . CASSQVIARGPIRNNEQFF TGCGCCAGCAGCCAAGTGATAGCGAGAGGGCCTATCCGGAACAATGAGCAGTTCTTC
. TRBJ2-7 TRBV5-4 . CASSAGGARRYEQYF TGTGCCAGCAGCGCTGGGGGGGCGCGAAGGTACGAGCAGTACTTC
. TRBJ2-3 TRBV11-3 TRBD2 CASSLLLAGELTISTDTQYF TGTGCCAGCAGCTTATTGCTAGCGGGGGAACTGACGATAAGCACAGATACGCAGTATTTT
. TRBJ2-7 TRBV27 . CASSLSGVEQYF TGTGCCAGCAGTTTATCCGGTGTCGAGCAGTACTTC
once TRBJ1-2 TRBV30 . CAWSDPRQVNYGYTF TGTGCCTGGAGTGACCCCAGGCAGGTCAACTATGGCTACACCTTC
. TRBJ2-7 TRBV27 . CASSLRVGVSYEQYF TGTGCCAGCAGTTTAAGGGTAGGGGTAAGCTACGAGCAGTACTTC
. TRBJ1-1 TRBV18 . CASSSTRGSTEAFF TGTGCCAGCTCATCCACAAGGGGAAGCACTGAAGCTTTCTTT
. TRBJ1-2 TRBV5-4 . CASSPGSFTVNYGYTF TGTGCCAGCAGCCCCGGTAGCTTTACCGTCAACTATGGCTACACCTTC
once TRBJ2-7 TRBV9 TRBD2 CASSASGSWDEQYF TGTGCCAGCAGCGCTAGCGGGAGTTGGGACGAGCAGTACTTC
. TRBJ2-3 TRBV5-1 . CASLGGPQHTDTQYF TGCGCCAGCCTGGGGGGTCCCCAACACACAGATACGCAGTATTTT
. TRBJ2-7 TRBV28 . CASSLFLGVNEQYF TGTGCCAGCAGTTTATTTTTAGGGGTCAACGAGCAGTACTTC
. TRBJ1-1 TRBV4-1 . CASSLRVAENTEAFF TGCGCCAGCAGCCTCAGGGTGGCGGAGAACACTGAAGCTTTCTTT
once TRBJ1-4 TRBV28 . CASSFGGQTYEKLFF TGTGCCAGCAGTTTCGGAGGACAGACTTATGAAAAACTGTTTTTT
. TRBJ2-7 TRBV18 TRBD1 CASSPRTGEQYF TGTGCCAGCTCACCAAGGACAGGCGAGCAGTACTTC
. TRBJ1-1 TRBV6-5 . CASSYSGATEAFF TGTGCCAGCAGTTACTCGGGAGCCACTGAAGCTTTCTTT
. TRBJ2-1 TRBV4-1 TRBD1 CASSRPGTGSYNEQFF TGCGCCAGCAGCCGCCCAGGGACAGGATCCTACAATGAGCAGTTCTTC
. TRBJ2-6 TRBV2 TRBD2 CASKSGSAYSGANVLTF TGTGCCAGCAAAAGCGGGAGCGCTTACTCTGGGGCCAACGTCCTGACTTTC
. TRBJ1-4 TRBV7-2 . CASSLVWGSSNEKLFF TGTGCCAGCAGCTTAGTGTGGGGCTCGTCTAATGAAAAACTGTTTTTT
. TRBJ2-1 TRBV5-4 . CASSLATDYTYNEQFF TGTGCCAGCAGCTTGGCCACGGACTACACGTACAATGAGCAGTTCTTC
. TRBJ1-2 TRBV11-3 . CASSLEDSNDGYTF TGTGCCAGCAGCTTAGAGGACAGTAATGATGGCTACACCTTC
. TRBJ1-3 TRBV11-3 TRBD1 CASSPRQGDAAIYF TGTGCCAGCAGCCCCCGGCAGGGGGACGCGGCCATATATTTT
. TRBJ2-7 TRBV29-1 . CSVISTYEQYF TGCAGCGTTATCAGTACCTACGAGCAGTACTTC
. TRBJ2-7 TRBV11-2 TRBD2 CASSLGGGPAYEQYF TGTGCCAGCAGCCTCGGGGGGGGGCCCGCCTACGAGCAGTACTTC
. TRBJ2-7 TRBV18 TRBD1 CASSSLGQATYEQYF TGTGCCAGCTCATCGCTTGGACAGGCAACCTACGAGCAGTACTTC
. TRBJ2-1 TRBV27 TRBD2 CASSLGGVYNEQFF TGTGCCAGCAGTTTAGGGGGGGTCTACAATGAGCAGTTCTTC
. TRBJ2-3 TRBV5-4 . CASSLVSYLSTDTQYF TGTGCCAGCAGCTTGGTCTCCTACCTTAGCACAGATACGCAGTATTTT
few TRBJ2-1 TRBV28 . CASNTRDNVQFF TGTGCCAGCAATACAAGGGACAACGTGCAGTTCTTC
. TRBJ2-1 TRBV9 TRBD2 CASSDHQGAGAEQFF TGTGCCAGCAGCGACCATCAGGGAGCGGGAGCTGAGCAGTTCTTC
. TRBJ2-1 TRBV7-2 TRBD1 CASSSRTGGSYNEQFF TGTGCCAGCAGCTCTCGGACAGGGGGTTCCTACAATGAGCAGTTCTTC
. TRBJ2-7 TRBV9 . CASSPGTFSYEQYF TGTGCCAGCAGCCCAGGGACATTTTCCTACGAGCAGTACTTC
. TRBJ2-1 TRBV6-1 TRBD2 CASSERTSGSVQFF TGTGCCAGCAGTGAAAGGACTAGCGGGAGTGTACAGTTCTTC
. TRBJ1-4 TRBV18 . CASSPVPGENEKLFF TGTGCCAGCTCACCAGTCCCGGGGGAAAATGAAAAACTGTTTTTT
. TRBJ2-7 TRBV19 . CASSIGSVHTYEQYF TGTGCCAGTAGTATTGGTAGCGTACATACCTACGAGCAGTACTTC
. TRBJ1-1 TRBV7-9 . CASSLGAGQLHTEAFF TGTGCCAGCAGCTTAGGGGCAGGGCAGTTACACACTGAAGCTTTCTTT
. TRBJ2-7 TRBV25-1 TRBD2 CASSPLRVSGTTYEQYF TGTGCCAGCAGTCCCCTTAGGGTTAGCGGGACAACCTACGAGCAGTACTTC
. TRBJ2-2 TRBV9 TRBD2 CASSVPLAGDNTGELFF TGTGCCAGCAGCGTACCGTTAGCGGGGGACAACACCGGGGAGCTGTTTTTT
. TRBJ1-1 TRBV7-9 . CASSLEGRPNTEAFF TGTGCCAGCAGCTTAGAAGGCAGGCCGAACACTGAAGCTTTCTTT
. TRBJ2-5 TRBV15 . CATSRGTPRQYF TGTGCCACCAGCAGGGGGACTCCCAGGCAGTACTTC
. TRBJ1-1 TRBV7-8 TRBD1 CASSSSTGVTEAFF TGTGCCAGCAGCTCCTCGACAGGGGTCACTGAAGCTTTCTTT
once TRBJ2-3 TRBV27 TRBD1 CASSWTGGSLLPDTQYF TGTGCCAGCAGCTGGACAGGGGGCTCACTTCTCCCAGATACGCAGTATTTT